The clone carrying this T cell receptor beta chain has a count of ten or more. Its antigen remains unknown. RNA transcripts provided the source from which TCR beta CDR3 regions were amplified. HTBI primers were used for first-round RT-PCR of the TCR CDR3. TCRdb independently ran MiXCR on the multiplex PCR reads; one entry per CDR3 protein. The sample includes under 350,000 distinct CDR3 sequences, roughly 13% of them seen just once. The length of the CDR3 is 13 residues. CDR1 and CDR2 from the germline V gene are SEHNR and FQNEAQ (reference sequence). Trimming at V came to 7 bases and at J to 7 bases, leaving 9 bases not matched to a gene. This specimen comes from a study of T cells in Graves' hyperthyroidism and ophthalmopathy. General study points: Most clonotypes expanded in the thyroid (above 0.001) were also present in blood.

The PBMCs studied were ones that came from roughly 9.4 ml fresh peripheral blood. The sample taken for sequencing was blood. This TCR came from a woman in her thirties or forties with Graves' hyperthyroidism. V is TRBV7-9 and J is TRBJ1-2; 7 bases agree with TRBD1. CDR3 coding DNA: TGTGCCAGCACCTATGAGTACAGGGGTGGCTACACCTTC. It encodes CASTYEYRGGYTF.